This TCR beta chain was obtained from a study of blood T cell repertoires in COVID-19. Trimming at V came to 3 bases and at J to 7 bases, leaving 11 bases not matched to a gene. Germline CDR1 and CDR2: LNHDA and SQIVND (reference sequence). This CDR3 is 16 amino acids long. Patients from Seattle were sampled longitudinally, starting during active infection. TCRdb's copy holds only in-frame clones and misses some; the assay was immunoSEQ multiplex PCR. The table lists a few hundred thousand clones, about 91% of them singletons. Sequencing was performed on peripheral blood. V and J are TRBV19 and TRBJ2-1; TRBD1 matches at 8 bases. The clonotype originates from a person aged 18 to 30 with COVID-19, enrolled during active disease. CDR3 coding DNA: TGTGCCAGTAGTATGGGGGCTGACAGGGGAGGTAATGAGCAGTTCTTC. Translating it yields CASSMGADRGGNEQFF.